Listed below are T cell receptor beta chains from one sample, sequenced in a study of cytomegalovirus exposure and HLA in healthy donors. Clones were sequenced by immunoSEQ multiplex PCR, and TCRdb holds only the in-frame ones, with some missing. Of under 200,000 clones in the sample, about 95% were seen once. Sequencing was carried out using PBMCs. The receptors stem from a woman between 18 and 29 years old in good health and CMV-seronegative. Each CDR3 is given with its conserved first and last residue. A D gene is named only where the DNA matches it firmly. Size values are once, few and many counts, or a class for expanded clones, and some rows have none.

TRBJ2-3	TRBD1	TRBV18	NA	CASSLRTGLSDTQYF	TGTGCCAGCTCACTACGGACAGGTTTATCAGATACGCAGTATTTT
TRBJ1-5	NA	TRBV21-1	NA	CASIPGMSQPQHF	TGTGCCAGCATCCCAGGTATGTCTCAGCCCCAGCATTTT
TRBJ1-5	NA	TRBV10-2	NA	CASSGQLNQPQHF	TGCGCCAGCTCAGGACAGCTCAATCAGCCCCAGCATTTT
TRBJ2-1	TRBD2	TRBV14	NA	CASSQARGAYNEQFF	TGTGCCAGCAGCCAAGCGCGGGGGGCTTATAATGAGCAGTTCTTC
TRBJ2-2	NA	TRBV19	NA	CASSGSPGNTGELFF	TGTGCCAGTAGTGGTTCTCCAGGGAACACCGGGGAGCTGTTTTTT
TRBJ1-4	NA	TRBV5-6	NA	CASSSLSQRGEKLFF	TGTGCCAGCAGCTCCTTGAGCCAGAGAGGTGAAAAACTGTTTTTT
TRBJ1-4	NA	TRBV19	NA	CASSNSGSANEKLFF	TGTGCCAGTAGTAACTCAGGGTCGGCTAATGAAAAACTGTTTTTT
TRBJ2-1	NA	TRBV2	NA	CADTGEVNEQFF	TGTGCAGACACGGGGGAAGTCAATGAGCAGTTCTTC
TRBJ1-2	NA	TRBV7-9	NA	CASSLEVNYYYGYTF	TGTGCCAGCAGCCTGGAGGTCAACTACTACTATGGCTACACCTTC
TRBJ2-5	NA	TRBV5-4	NA	CAIVADPHGETQYF	TGTGCCATCGTTGCTGACCCTCACGGGGAGACCCAGTACTTC
TRBJ2-2	TRBD1	TRBV18	NA	CASSPLGDRVLTGELFF	TGTGCCAGCTCACCACTAGGGGACAGAGTACTCACCGGGGAGCTGTTTTTT
TRBJ1-5	NA	TRBV5-6	NA	CASSWGPTPGSQPQHF	TGTGCCAGCAGTTGGGGGCCGACGCCGGGAAGTCAGCCCCAGCATTTT
TRBJ2-5	NA	TRBV2	NA	CASSLRDQETQYF	TGTGCCAGCAGTCTCAGGGACCAAGAGACCCAGTACTTC
TRBJ2-5	TRBD2	TRBV7-9	NA	CASSLRWGLVGGETQYF	TGTGCCAGCAGCTTAAGGTGGGGACTAGTCGGTGGAGAGACCCAGTACTTC
TRBJ1-1	NA	TRBV19	NA	CASSTQGANTEAFF	TGTGCCAGTAGTACCCAAGGGGCGAACACTGAAGCTTTCTTT
TRBJ1-5	TRBD1	TRBV7-3	NA	CASSLGTGGNQPQHF	TGTGCCAGCAGCCTTGGGACAGGGGGGAATCAGCCCCAGCATTTT
TRBJ1-2	TRBD1	TRBV30	once	CAWSPGQGGGYTF	TGTGCCTGGAGTCCGGGACAGGGCGGCGGCTACACCTTC
TRBJ1-4	NA	TRBV6-5	NA	CASSYGLTTNEKLFF	TGTGCCAGCAGTTATGGACTGACAACTAATGAAAAACTGTTTTTT
TRBJ2-7	TRBD1	TRBV4-2	NA	CASSQPTGGYPREQYF	TGTGCCAGCAGCCAGCCGACAGGGGGGTACCCTAGGGAGCAGTACTTC
TRBJ2-5	NA	TRBV9	NA	CASSVGWGVQETQYF	TGTGCCAGCAGCGTAGGCTGGGGGGTCCAAGAGACCCAGTACTTC
TRBJ2-1	NA	TRBV5-1	NA	CASSPTKAGSSYNEQFF	TGCGCCAGCAGCCCAACGAAAGCGGGCAGCTCCTACAATGAGCAGTTCTTC
TRBJ2-1	TRBD2	TRBV7-3	NA	CASSPGLAGYYNEQFF	TGTGCCAGCAGCCCTGGACTAGCGGGTTACTACAATGAGCAGTTCTTC
TRBJ2-3	TRBD2	TRBV4-2	NA	CASSQYAGGASTDTQYF	TGTGCCAGCAGCCAATATGCGGGGGGGGCTAGCACAGATACGCAGTATTTT
TRBJ2-3	NA	TRBV5-1	NA	CASSLEPGTDTQYF	TGCGCCAGCAGCTTAGAGCCGGGCACAGATACGCAGTATTTT
TRBJ2-3	TRBD2	TRBV7-2	NA	CASRTSGGTDTQYF	TGTGCCAGCAGGACTAGCGGGGGCACAGATACGCAGTATTTT
TRBJ1-2	NA	TRBV10-3	NA	CAISESIWPPTYLAVGYTF	TGTGCCATCAGTGAGTCGATTTGGCCCCCGACCTACTTGGCGGTTGGCTACACCTTC
TRBJ1-3	TRBD1	TRBV9	once	CASSADRDTIYF	TGTGCCAGCAGCGCGGACAGGGACACCATATATTTT
TRBJ2-1	TRBD1	TRBV4-1	NA	CASSQKPGQGAGNEQFF	TGCGCCAGCAGCCAAAAACCGGGACAGGGGGCCGGCAATGAGCAGTTCTTC
TRBJ1-1	TRBD1	TRBV5-1	NA	CASSSTGTGLMNTEAFF	TGCGCCAGCAGCTCCACCGGGACAGGGCTCATGAACACTGAAGCTTTCTTT
TRBJ2-5	NA	TRBV20-1	NA	CSAMVEAQYF	TGCAGTGCTATGGTGGAGGCCCAGTACTTC
TRBJ1-1	NA	TRBV27	NA	CASSLSGVTEAFF	TGTGCCAGCAGTTTATCAGGGGTAACTGAAGCTTTCTTT
TRBJ1-5	NA	TRBV11-2	NA	CASSLDRGQPQHF	TGTGCCAGCAGCTTAGATCGGGGTCAGCCCCAGCATTTT
TRBJ1-3	NA	TRBV6-5	NA	CASRPGAGGNTIYF	TGTGCCAGCAGGCCGGGAGCGGGGGGAAACACCATATATTTT
TRBJ2-7	NA	TRBV18	NA	CASSPPEGRTYEQYF	TGTGCCAGCTCACCACCGGAGGGTAGGACCTACGAGCAGTACTTC
TRBJ2-2	NA	TRBV7-9	NA	CASKINTGELFF	TGTGCCAGTAAAATTAACACCGGGGAGCTGTTTTTT
TRBJ2-7	TRBD1	TRBV11-1	NA	CASRQGADLLYEQYF	TGTGCCAGCAGACAGGGGGCGGACCTCCTCTACGAGCAGTACTTC
TRBJ1-4	TRBD1	TRBV2	NA	CASEEGQGDEKLFF	TGTGCCAGCGAGGAGGGACAGGGTGATGAAAAACTGTTTTTT
TRBJ1-4	TRBD1	TRBV5-1	NA	CASSPMTGGANEKLFF	TGCGCCAGCAGCCCCATGACAGGGGGGGCTAATGAAAAACTGTTTTTT
TRBJ2-7	TRBD1	TRBV2	once	CASTQQAQGAGEQYF	TGTGCCAGCACACAACAGGCACAGGGGGCGGGCGAGCAGTACTTC
TRBJ2-5	TRBD2	TRBV7-9	NA	CASSARGGVETQYF	TGTGCCAGCAGCGCCCGGGGGGGCGTGGAGACCCAGTACTTC
TRBJ1-6	NA	TRBV6-1	NA	CATIHDGIYNSPLHF	TGTGCCACCATCCACGACGGGATCTATAATTCACCCCTCCACTTT
TRBJ1-6	TRBD1	TRBV19	NA	CASSARGQVSNSPLHF	TGTGCCAGTAGTGCCAGGGGGCAAGTCTCTAATTCACCCCTCCACTTT
TRBJ1-2	NA	TRBV4-1	NA	CASSHIQGGGGDGYTF	TGCGCCAGCAGCCACATTCAGGGTGGGGGAGGGGATGGCTACACCTTC
TRBJ1-2	NA	TRBV20-1	once	CSAPLYGYTF	TGCAGTGCCCCCTTGTATGGCTACACCTTC
TRBJ2-1	TRBD2	TRBV15	NA	CATSRDRRGGNNEQFF	TGTGCCACCAGCAGAGATAGGCGGGGGGGAAATAATGAGCAGTTCTTC
TRBJ1-5	NA	TRBV9	NA	CASSVGGGTQPQHF	TGTGCCAGCAGCGTAGGGGGAGGGACTCAGCCCCAGCATTTT
TRBJ2-7	NA	TRBV29-1	NA	CSVLTNSSPEQYF	TGCAGCGTTCTCACGAACAGCTCCCCCGAGCAGTACTTC
TRBJ2-2	NA	TRBV9	NA	CASSAGKNTGELFF	TGTGCCAGCAGCGCAGGGAAGAACACCGGGGAGCTGTTTTTT
TRBJ1-1	NA	TRBV30	NA	CAWSFRVRNTEAFF	TGTGCCTGGAGTTTCAGGGTAAGGAACACTGAAGCTTTCTTT